A single sample is the source of the 24 T cell receptor beta chains below, sequenced in a study of blood T cell repertoires in COVID-19. Libraries were prepared by immunoSEQ multiplex PCR; TCRdb keeps only in-frame clonotypes and omits some of them. The sample yields 150,000 to 200,000 clones, approximately 87% seen once. What was sequenced was peripheral blood. Receptors were obtained from a young man with active or convalescent COVID-19.

This sequence joins TRBV27 and TRBJ2-2, with D possibly being TRBD2 (6 bases). This CDR3 comprises 16 residues. Germline V CDR1 and CDR2: MNHEY, SMNVEV (reference sequence). V lost 1 base to trimming and J lost 0 bases, with 9 bases between them. CDR3 nucleotide sequence: TGTGCCAGCAGTTTATTGCGGGGACCGAACACCGGGGAGCTGTTTTTT. The encoded protein is CASSLLRGPNTGELFF.

V and J are TRBV30 and TRBJ1-1; maybe TRBD1 (5 bases). Germline lookup yields CDR1 GTSNPN and CDR2 SVGIG (reference sequence). V lost 2 bases, J lost 0 bases, and 7 bases lay in between. This CDR3 has 13 amino acids. The CDR3 sequence is CAWSSGLNTEAFF. The CDR3 DNA reads as TGTGCCTGGAGTTCAGGGTTGAACACTGAAGCTTTCTTT.

The V gene is TRBV24-1, the J gene TRBJ2-7, with 13 nucleotides matching TRBD2. Losses at the gene ends were 3 bases for V and 2 bases for J; bases not matched to a gene: 6. Germline CDR1 and CDR2: KGHDR and SFDVKD. The CDR3 contains 17 residues. CDR3 nucleotides: TGTGCCACCAGTGATAAAACCGGGACTAGCGGGACCTACGAGCAGTACTTC. The encoded protein is CATSDKTGTSGTYEQYF.

Concerning this clone: Other nucleotide sequences from this sample produce the same CDR3. This rearrangement joins TRBV6-1 to TRBJ1-2; perhaps TRBD1 as D (5 bases). V was shortened by 0 bases and J by 2 bases, with 7 bases between the two germline ends. Per the germline V gene, CDR1 is MNHNS and CDR2 is SASEGT. There are 14 residues in the CDR3. CDR3 amino acids: CASSEAAGNYGYTF. The CDR3, as DNA: TGTGCCAGCAGTGAAGCTGCAGGGAACTATGGCTACACCTTC.

This chain links TRBV28 with TRBJ2-5; a weak D match, TRBD2 (6 bases). The CDR3 sequence is 15 residues long. V lost 11 bases, J lost 3 bases, and 22 bases lay in between. Germline V lookup: CDR1 MDHEN, CDR2 SYDVKM. The CDR3 DNA sequence: TGTGCCTCGCGCCCGGGGGAAAAAGGAAAAGAGACCCAGTACTTC. Translating it yields CASRPGEKGKETQYF.

The chain couples TRBV7-3 to TRBJ2-1, with TRBD2 matching over 12 bases. The CDR3 is 15 residues long. Unmatched junction bases numbered 8, after V lost 5 bases and J lost 9 bases. CDR1 is SGHTA and CDR2 is FQGTGA in the germline V gene. The CDR3 region has the DNA TGTGCCAGCAGCCCAAGGCTAGCGGGAGGGGGTGAGCAGTTCTTC. Amino acid sequence: CASSPRLAGGGEQFF.

This clone appeared a few times. The chain carries TRBV4-2 and TRBJ1-4, with D possibly being TRBD1 (5 bases). This CDR3 region has 14 residues. V was pared by 3 bases and J by 8 bases, with 13 bases between. Germline values: CDR1 LGHNA, CDR2 YNFKEQ. CDR3 in amino acids: CASSQEGRLEKLFF. CDR3 bases: TGTGCCAGCAGCCAGGAGGGGCGTCTAGAAAAACTGTTTTTT.

The chain carries TRBV3-1 (or the pseudogene TRBV3-2) and TRBJ2-1, with TRBD2 identical over 10 bases. This CDR3 is 16 amino acids long. After removal of 4 bases from V and 7 bases from J, the junction contained 10 bases not matched to a gene. The germline gives CDR1 LGHDT, CDR2 YNNKEL (reference sequence). CDR3 sequence (DNA): TGTGCCAGCAGCCTCAACCCAGCGGGAGGGATGAATGAGCAGTTCTTC. Encoded protein: CASSLNPAGGMNEQFF.

The chain carries TRBV28 and TRBJ1-1; TRBD1 is a possible D gene (6 bases). V shed 8 bases and J shed 5 bases, with 12 bases lying between them. The CDR3 spans 12 residues. Germline V gene sequence: CDR1 MDHEN, CDR2 SYDVKM. The chain's CDR3 is CASGWGLTEAFF. The CDR3 nucleotides read TGTGCCAGCGGTTGGGGGCTTACTGAAGCTTTCTTT.

The chain joins TRBV6-4 to TRBJ2-3; 7 nucleotides match TRBD2. The CDR3 sequence is 16 residues long. The germline CDR1 and CDR2 sequences are MRHNA and SNTAGT. V shed 3 bases, J shed 6 bases, and the junction held 12 bases outside the gene matches. The CDR3 DNA sequence: TGTGCCAGCAGTGAATTCGGGATAAGCGGGGAGGATACGCAGTATTTT. Its protein product is CASSEFGISGEDTQYF.

This rearrangement joins TRBV14 to TRBJ1-5; D remains ambiguous. The CDR3 is made up of 13 amino acids. The V and J ends lost 0 bases and 10 bases respectively, with 10 bases between them. The germline gives CDR1 SGHDN, CDR2 FVKESK. The CDR3 region is CASSQDGAAPQHF. CDR3 DNA: TGTGCCAGCAGCCAAGACGGAGCGGCTCCCCAGCATTTT. Full variable domain (missing parts from reference TRBV14 and TRBJ1-5): EAGVTQFPSHSVIEKGQTVTLRCDPISGHDNLYWYRRVMGKEIKFLLHFVKESKQDESGMPNNRFLAERTGGTYSTLKVQPAELEDSGVYFCASSQDGAAPQHFGDGTRLSIL.

The gene calls are TRBV25-1 and TRBJ2-2, with D possibly TRBD1 on 6 matching bases. Germline assignment: CDR1 MGHDK and CDR2 SYGVNS. Trimming took off 4 bases at V and 0 bases at J, with 18 bases between the two ends. This CDR3 is built from 18 residues. In DNA, the CDR3 is TGTGCCAGCAGTGCCCAGGCTTGGACAGCTCCGAACACCGGGGAGCTGTTTTTT. It codes for CASSAQAWTAPNTGELFF.

This clone has a single count. CDR3 DNA: TGTGCCAGCAGCTCAGGACAGAACACTGAAGCTTTCTTT. Encoded protein: CASSSGQNTEAFF. This chain joins TRBV7-2 and TRBJ1-1; weak D call: TRBD1 (5 bases). The ends were cut back, 4 bases at V and 1 base at J, with 7 bases in the middle. There are 13 residues in the CDR3. From germline, CDR1 is SGHTA and CDR2 FQGNSA.

V usage is TRBV29-1 and J usage is TRBJ2-5; 7 bases map to TRBD1. Per germline, CDR1 SQVTM and CDR2 ANQGSEA. This CDR3 spans 13 amino acids. Trimming at V came to 4 bases and at J to 1 base, leaving 3 bases not matched to a gene. CDR3 sequence: CSVVRDSQETQYF. The CDR3 region has the DNA TGCAGCGTTGTCCGGGACAGCCAAGAGACCCAGTACTTC.

This sequence joins TRBV3-1 (or the pseudogene TRBV3-2) and TRBJ2-5, with 7 bases aligning to TRBD1. Germline lookup yields CDR1 LGHDT and CDR2 YNNKEL (reference sequence). CDR3 length equals 13 residues. Trimming removed 9 bases from V and 3 bases from J; junction bases left unmatched: 7. The CDR3 coding sequence is TGTGCCAGTAGAAAAACAGGGGAAGAGACCCAGTACTTC. Its protein product is CASRKTGEETQYF.

The chain recombines TRBV7-9 with TRBJ1-5; D is undetermined. Germline CDR1 and CDR2: SEHNR and FQNEAQ (reference sequence). The CDR3 loop spans 17 amino acids. Trimming left V 2 bases short and J 3 bases short, with 17 bases between. CDR3 in DNA: TGTGCCAGCAGCTTAAACAGAGTTGGATTTCCCAATCAGCCCCAGCATTTT. Residues: CASSLNRVGFPNQPQHF.

V and J are TRBV4-1 and TRBJ2-2; D remains ambiguous. CDR3 length: 13 amino acids. CDR1 is MGHRA, CDR2 YSYEKL, per germline. V lost 0 bases and J lost 7, with 6 bases in between. CDR3 sequence reads: CASSQDRVGELFF. As DNA, the CDR3 is TGCGCCAGCAGCCAAGATCGGGTCGGGGAGCTGTTTTTT.

The chain employs TRBV18 and TRBJ1-5; D possibly corresponds to TRBD1 (5 bases). Germline V gene lookup returns CDR1 KGHSH and CDR2 LQKENI. V was pared by 2 bases and J by 3 bases, with 14 bases between. This CDR3 is built from 16 residues. This chain's CDR3 is CASSPLGGSNNQPQHF. In DNA form, the CDR3 reads TGTGCCAGCTCACCATTGGGGGGGAGTAACAATCAGCCCCAGCATTTT.

V usage is TRBV9 and J usage is TRBJ2-7, with D perhaps matching TRBD1 (7 bases). V lost 4 bases and J lost 1, with 15 bases in between. Germline values: CDR1 SGDLS, CDR2 YYNGEE. This CDR3 spans 15 amino acids. In DNA form, the CDR3 reads TGTGCCAGCAGCTACGGCGGGACAGCATCCTACGAGCAGTACTTC. As protein: CASSYGGTASYEQYF.

This chain connects TRBV18 to TRBJ1-4, with TRBD1 identical over 9 bases. The CDR3 length is 14 residues. The V segment lost 3 bases and the J segment 4 bases; nucleotides outside the gene matches: 0. Germline V gene lookup returns CDR1 KGHSH and CDR2 LQKENI. CDR3 nucleotide sequence: TGTGCCAGCTCACCGGGACAGGGTAATGAAAAACTGTTTTTT. Amino acids: CASSPGQGNEKLFF.

The rearrangement links TRBV11-2 to TRBJ1-1; 7 bases map to TRBD1. The CDR3 spans 15 residues. Germline V gene data show CDR1 as SGHAT and CDR2 as FQNNGV. The trim removed 3 bases at V and 3 bases at J, leaving 7 bases unmatched. The CDR3 region is CASSLDEQGYTEAFF. CDR3 sequence (DNA): TGTGCCAGCAGCTTGGATGAACAGGGGTACACTGAAGCTTTCTTT.

The genes are TRBV28 and TRBJ2-2; D is unresolved. The CDR3 covers 15 residues. The germline gives CDR1 MDHEN, CDR2 SYDVKM. The V gene lost 3 bases and the J gene lost 3 bases, with 11 bases spanning the gap. The CDR3 region has the DNA TGTGCCAGCAGTTTGAGAATCGTGGACACCGGGGAGCTGTTTTTT. Protein product: CASSLRIVDTGELFF.

This clone has only a few counts. The chain joins TRBV9 to TRBJ2-2; D is perhaps TRBD1 (6 bases). There are 14 residues in the CDR3. Germline CDR1 SGDLS, CDR2 YYNGEE. V dropped 3 bases and J dropped 2 bases, with 8 bases sitting between them. DNA for the CDR3: TGTGCCAGCAGCGCGGGACATAACACCGGGGAGCTGTTTTTT. It is translated as CASSAGHNTGELFF.

This clone has a handful of counts. The chain is built from TRBV5-4 and TRBJ1-2; unclear D gene. Per germline, CDR1 SGHNT and CDR2 YYREEE (reference sequence). This CDR3 has 14 residues. V was shortened by 5 bases and J by 2 bases, with 13 bases between the two germline ends. CDR3 DNA: TGTGCCAGCAGATTCCTGGGAGAGAACTATGGCTACACCTTC. The encoded protein is CASRFLGENYGYTF.